This T cell receptor (beta chain) is from a study of blood T cell repertoires in COVID-19. Study in general: COVID-19 samples from acute and convalescent phases originated in the United States, Italy and Spain. The analysed material was cDNA or gDNA that came from T cells, B-cell-depleted T cells, or PBMCs.

In the original processing: Amplifying reference gene primers gave estimates of nucleated cell counts. Sequencing used immunoSEQ multiplex PCR; TCRdb keeps in-frame clones, though not all of them. V and J calls plus clone size are reproduced from that table; the DNA served to infer D and trimming. The data show more than 200,000 clones, roughly 84% seen once. V lost 2 bases to trimming and J lost 6 bases, with 10 bases between them. CDR1 and CDR2 (germline): MNHEY, SVGEGT. CDR3 length: 14 amino acids. The TCR was taken from a woman in her thirties or forties who had recovered from COVID-19. The J gene is TRBJ2-2, the V gene TRBV6-2 or TRBV6-3, with TRBD2 as a possible D gene (7 bases). Sequenced: peripheral blood. CDR3 residues: CASSYPGGPGELFF. The CDR3 coding sequence is TGTGCCAGCAGTTACCCCGGGGGGCCCGGGGAGCTGTTTTTT.